Described below is a single TCR beta chain sequence and its context. This sample stems from a study of blood T cell repertoires in COVID-19. Study in general: T cells, B-cell-depleted T cells, or PBMCs provided the cDNA or gDNA that served as material.

Germline CDR1 SGHDT, CDR2 YYEEEE. J was trimmed by 6 bases and V by 1 base; bases with no gene match: 3. CDR3 length equals 14 residues. Per the original methods: Reference gene primers were amplified, and this amplification served to estimate nucleated cell counts. Sequenced by immunoSEQ multiplex PCR; TCRdb stores in-frame clones only, minus some. V and J calls plus clone size are reproduced from that table; the DNA served to infer D and trimming. Of approximately 170,000 clones listed, over 65% are singletons. Sequencing was performed on peripheral blood. The TCR originated in an elderly woman with acute or convalescent COVID-19. The gene calls are TRBV5-6 and TRBJ2-2, with 7 bases aligning to TRBD1. As DNA, the CDR3 is TGTGCCAGCAGCTTGCCGAGGGGGCCCGGGGAGCTGTTTTTT. Translating gives CASSLPRGPGELFF.